Shown below are 10 T cell receptor beta chains from a single sample sequenced in a study of blood T cell repertoires in COVID-19. Produced via immunoSEQ multiplex PCR; TCRdb's table is partial and in-frame only. The top ten clones hold roughly 30% of a sample with more than 100,000 clones, more than 75% of them seen once. What was sequenced was peripheral blood. The receptors here all came from a woman aged 70-85 years with acute or convalescent COVID-19.

The CDR3 reads CASSLDIDYGYTF. In DNA form, the CDR3 reads TGTGCCAGCAGCCTGGACATCGACTATGGCTACACCTTC. This chain connects TRBV7-9 to TRBJ1-2; tentative D call: TRBD1 (5 bases). Germline loops: CDR1 SEHNR, CDR2 FQNEAQ (reference sequence). The CDR3 consists of 13 residues. V was pared by 5 bases and J by 3 bases, with 10 bases between.

The chain carries TRBV18 and TRBJ1-4; D uncertain. Germline V gene data show CDR1 as KGHSH and CDR2 as LQKENI. The ends were cut back, 0 bases at V and 8 bases at J, with 10 bases in the middle. The CDR3 consists of 14 residues. The DNA of the CDR3 is TGTGCCAGCTCACCACCGAGCTCCAAAGAAAAACTGTTTTTT. Translated: CASSPPSSKEKLFF.

V gene TRBV10-3 combines with J gene TRBJ1-1, with D perhaps TRBD1 (5 bases). The CDR3 is 11 amino acids. The V gene's germline CDR1 is ENHRY and CDR2 SYGVKD. Trimming removed 5 bases from V and 4 bases from J, with 5 bases in between. CDR3 coding DNA: TGTGCCATCAGTCAGGGCACTGAAGCTTTCTTT. It translates to CAISQGTEAFF.

This clone was counted ten times or more. This same CDR3 is encoded by further DNA sequences in the sample. This chain links TRBV19 with TRBJ1-5; a possible D gene is TRBD1 (6 bases). Germline CDR1 is LNHDA and CDR2 is SQIVND (reference sequence). CDR3 length equals 14 residues. With 3 bases removed from V and 4 bases from J, the gap between germline ends came to 10 bases. CDR3 bases: TGTGCCAGTAGTATCTCACAGGGAAATCAGCCCCAGCATTTT. Encoded protein: CASSISQGNQPQHF.

The rearrangement uses TRBV5-5 and TRBJ1-2, with TRBD1 identical over 9 bases. J lost 9 bases, V lost 0 bases, and 9 bases had no gene match. From germline, CDR1 is SGHKS and CDR2 YYEKEE (reference sequence). This CDR3 has 15 amino acids. CDR3 residues: CASSLEGTGIGSYTF. The CDR3 nucleotides are TGTGCCAGCAGCTTGGAAGGGACAGGGATAGGAAGCTACACCTTC.

This clone is a singleton in its sample. The V call is TRBV5-4, the J call TRBJ1-1; weak D call: TRBD1 (6 bases). The CDR3 has 13 amino acids. CDR1 SGHNT and CDR2 YYREEE come from the germline V gene (reference sequence). V dropped 4 bases and J dropped 1 base, with 8 bases sitting between them. This chain's CDR3 is CASSRTENTEAFF. CDR3 in DNA: TGTGCCAGCAGCCGGACAGAGAACACTGAAGCTTTCTTT.

The CDR3 region is CASSLSIGQNYGYTF. CDR3 nucleotides: TGTGCCAGCAGTTTATCTATCGGACAGAACTATGGCTACACCTTC. J is TRBJ1-2 and V is TRBV27; perhaps TRBD1 as D (6 bases). CDR1 and CDR2 from the germline V gene are MNHEY and SMNVEV (reference sequence). The CDR3 sequence is 15 residues long. Between the trimmed V and J ends, which lost 0 bases and 2 bases, there was a span of 10 bases.

This rearrangement joins TRBV5-1 to TRBJ1-2; 7 bases line up with TRBD1. This CDR3 has 13 amino acids. The trim removed 3 bases at V and 3 bases at J, leaving 2 bases unmatched. The V gene's germline CDR1 is SGHRS and CDR2 YFSETQ. The CDR3 sequence is CASSWDSDYGYTF. The CDR3 DNA reads TGCGCCAGCAGCTGGGACAGTGACTATGGCTACACCTTC.

The chain recombines TRBV3-1 (or the pseudogene TRBV3-2) with TRBJ2-1; D might be TRBD2 (7 bases). V gave up 4 bases and J gave up 4 bases, with 11 bases separating them. Per the germline V gene, CDR1 is LGHDT and CDR2 is YNNKEL (reference sequence). The CDR3 has 14 amino acids. CDR3: CASSPAGHYNEQFF. CDR3 nucleotide sequence: TGTGCCAGCAGCCCAGCGGGACATTACAATGAGCAGTTCTTC.

This CDR3 reads CASSGIGEDGEKLFF. The CDR3 nucleotides read TGCGCCAGCAGCGGAATTGGGGAGGACGGCGAAAAACTGTTTTTT. The chain recombines TRBV5-1 with TRBJ1-4; D uncertain. Trimming stripped 4 bases from V and 8 bases from J, with 18 bases between. In germline, CDR1 is SGHRS, CDR2 YFSETQ. This CDR3 has 15 residues. Full variable domain (remainder filled in from reference TRBV5-1 and TRBJ1-4): KAGVTQTPRYLIKTRGQQVTLSCSPISGHRSVSWYQQTPGQGLQFLFEYFSETQRNKGNFPGRFSGRQFSNSRSEMNVSTLELGDSALYLCASSGIGEDGEKLFFGSGTQLSVL.